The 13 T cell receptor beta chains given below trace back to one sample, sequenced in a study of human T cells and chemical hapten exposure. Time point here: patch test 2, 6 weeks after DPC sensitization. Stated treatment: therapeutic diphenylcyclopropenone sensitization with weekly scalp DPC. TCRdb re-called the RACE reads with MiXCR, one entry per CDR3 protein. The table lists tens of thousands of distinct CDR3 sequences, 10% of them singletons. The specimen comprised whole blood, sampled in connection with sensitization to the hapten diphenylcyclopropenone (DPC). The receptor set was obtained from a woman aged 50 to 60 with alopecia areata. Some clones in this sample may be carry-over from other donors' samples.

The CDR3 is CASSSGRARSTDTQYF. The CDR3 DNA sequence: TGTGCCAGCAGCTCGGGGCGGGCTCGAAGCACAGATACGCAGTATTTT. The chain links TRBV7-2 to TRBJ2-3, with D perhaps matching TRBD1 or TRBD2 (5 bases each). V was trimmed by 4 bases and J by 0 bases, leaving 14 bases between them. The CDR3 contains 16 residues. Germline CDR1 reads SGHTA; CDR2 reads FQGNSA. Filled out from reference TRBV7-2 and TRBJ2-3, the complete variable domain reads GAGVSQSPSNKVTEKGKDVELRCDPISGHTALYWYRQSLGQGLEFLIYFQGNSAPDKSGLPSDRFSAERTGGSVSTLTIQRTQQEDSAVYLCASSSGRARSTDTQYFGPGTRLTVL.

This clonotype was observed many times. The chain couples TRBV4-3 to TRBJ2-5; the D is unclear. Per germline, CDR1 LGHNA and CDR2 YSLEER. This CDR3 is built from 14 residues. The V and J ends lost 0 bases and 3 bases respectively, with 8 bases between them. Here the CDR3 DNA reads TGCGCCAGCAGCCAAGATCCTAGAGAAGAGACCCAGTACTTC. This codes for CASSQDPREETQYF.

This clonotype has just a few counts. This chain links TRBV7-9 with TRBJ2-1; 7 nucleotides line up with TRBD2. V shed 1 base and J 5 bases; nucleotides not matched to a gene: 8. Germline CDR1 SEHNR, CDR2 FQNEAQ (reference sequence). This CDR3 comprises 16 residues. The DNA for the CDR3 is TGTGCCAGCAGCTTAGTTCGGCTAGCGGCCGACAATGAGCAGTTCTTC. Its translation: CASSLVRLAADNEQFF.

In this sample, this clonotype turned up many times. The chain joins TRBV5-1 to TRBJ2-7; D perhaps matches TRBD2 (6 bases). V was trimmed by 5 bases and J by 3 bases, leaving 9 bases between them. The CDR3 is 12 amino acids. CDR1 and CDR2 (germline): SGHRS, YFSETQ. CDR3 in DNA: TGCGCCAGCAGGCAAGCGGGCTACGAGCAGTACTTC. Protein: CASRQAGYEQYF. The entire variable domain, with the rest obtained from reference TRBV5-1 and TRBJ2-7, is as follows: KAGVTQTPRYLIKTRGQQVTLSCSPISGHRSVSWYQQTPGQGLQFLFEYFSETQRNKGNFPGRFSGRQFSNSRSEMNVSTLELGDSALYLCASRQAGYEQYFGPGTRLTVT.

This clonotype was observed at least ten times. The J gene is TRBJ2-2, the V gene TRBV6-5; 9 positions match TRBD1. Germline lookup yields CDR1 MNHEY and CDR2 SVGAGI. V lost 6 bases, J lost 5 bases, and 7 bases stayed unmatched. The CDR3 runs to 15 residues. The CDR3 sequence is CASRLRDRETGELFF. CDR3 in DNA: TGTGCCAGCAGGCTGCGGGACAGGGAGACCGGGGAGCTGTTTTTT.

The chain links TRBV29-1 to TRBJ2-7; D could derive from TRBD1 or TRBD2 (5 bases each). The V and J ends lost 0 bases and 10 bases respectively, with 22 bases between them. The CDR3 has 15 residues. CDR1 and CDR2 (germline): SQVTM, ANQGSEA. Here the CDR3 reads CSVEDRQSAAKGQYF. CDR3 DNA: TGCAGCGTTGAAGATAGACAGTCAGCGGCGAAGGGACAGTACTTC.

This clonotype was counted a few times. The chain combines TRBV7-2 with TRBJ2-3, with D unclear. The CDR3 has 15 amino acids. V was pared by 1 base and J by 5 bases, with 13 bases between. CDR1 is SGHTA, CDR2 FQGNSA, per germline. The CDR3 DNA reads TGTGCCAGCAGCTTAGAGGCTAGATTGTTAGATACGCAGTATTTT. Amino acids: CASSLEARLLDTQYF. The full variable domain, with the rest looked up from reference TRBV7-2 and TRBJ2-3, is GAGVSQSPSNKVTEKGKDVELRCDPISGHTALYWYRQSLGQGLEFLIYFQGNSAPDKSGLPSDRFSAERTGGSVSTLTIQRTQQEDSAVYLCASSLEARLLDTQYFGPGTRLTVL.

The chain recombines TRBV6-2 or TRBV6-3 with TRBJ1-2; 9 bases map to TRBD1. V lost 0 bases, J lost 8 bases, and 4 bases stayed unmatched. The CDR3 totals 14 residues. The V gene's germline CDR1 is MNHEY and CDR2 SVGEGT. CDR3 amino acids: CASSYSDRGEGYTF. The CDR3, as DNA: TGTGCCAGCAGTTACTCGGACAGGGGAGAAGGCTACACCTTC.

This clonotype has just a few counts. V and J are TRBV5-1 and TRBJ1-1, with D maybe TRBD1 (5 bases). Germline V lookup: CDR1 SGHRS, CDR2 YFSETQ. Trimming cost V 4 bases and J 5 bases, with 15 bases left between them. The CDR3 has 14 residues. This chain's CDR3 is CASSLASRGTEAFF. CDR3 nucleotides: TGCGCCAGCAGCCTGGCTTCGCGGGGGACTGAAGCTTTCTTT.

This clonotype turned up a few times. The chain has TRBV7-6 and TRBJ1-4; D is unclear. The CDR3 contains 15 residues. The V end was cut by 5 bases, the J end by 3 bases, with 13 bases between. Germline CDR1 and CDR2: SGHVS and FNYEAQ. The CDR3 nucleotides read TGTGCCAGCAGCGTTAGCTTCGGTGCTAATGAAAAACTGTTTTTT. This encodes CASSVSFGANEKLFF. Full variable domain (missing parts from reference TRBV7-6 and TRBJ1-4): GAGVSQSPRYKVTKRGQDVALRCDPISGHVSLYWYRQALGQGPEFLTYFNYEAQQDKSGLPNDRFSAERPEGSISTLTIQRTEQRDSAMYRCASSVSFGANEKLFFGSGTQLSVL.

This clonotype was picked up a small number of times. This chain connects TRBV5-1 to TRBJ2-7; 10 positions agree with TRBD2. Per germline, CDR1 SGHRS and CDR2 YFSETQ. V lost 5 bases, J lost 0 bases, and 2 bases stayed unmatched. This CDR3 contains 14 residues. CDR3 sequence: CASSASGSSYEQYF. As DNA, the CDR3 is TGCGCCAGCAGTGCTAGCGGGAGCTCCTACGAGCAGTACTTC.

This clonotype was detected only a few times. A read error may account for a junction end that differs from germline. The CDR3 sequence: CASSPYRDLEF. As DNA, the CDR3 is TGTGCCAGCAGCCCTTACCGGGACTTAGAATTC. V and J are TRBV7-2 and TRBJ2-7, with a weak D call TRBD2 (6 bases). Germline CDR1 reads SGHTA; CDR2 reads FQGNSA. This CDR3 is 11 amino acids long.

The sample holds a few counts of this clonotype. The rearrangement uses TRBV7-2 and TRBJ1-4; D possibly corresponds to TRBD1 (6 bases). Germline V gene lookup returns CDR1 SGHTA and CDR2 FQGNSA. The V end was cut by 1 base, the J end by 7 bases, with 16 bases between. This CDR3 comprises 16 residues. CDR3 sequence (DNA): TGTGCCAGCAGCTTAGTATACGGGGGGCATGGTGAAAAACTGTTTTTT. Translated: CASSLVYGGHGEKLFF. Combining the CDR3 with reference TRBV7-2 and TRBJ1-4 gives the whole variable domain GAGVSQSPSNKVTEKGKDVELRCDPISGHTALYWYRQSLGQGLEFLIYFQGNSAPDKSGLPSDRFSAERTGGSVSTLTIQRTQQEDSAVYLCASSLVYGGHGEKLFFGSGTQLSVL.